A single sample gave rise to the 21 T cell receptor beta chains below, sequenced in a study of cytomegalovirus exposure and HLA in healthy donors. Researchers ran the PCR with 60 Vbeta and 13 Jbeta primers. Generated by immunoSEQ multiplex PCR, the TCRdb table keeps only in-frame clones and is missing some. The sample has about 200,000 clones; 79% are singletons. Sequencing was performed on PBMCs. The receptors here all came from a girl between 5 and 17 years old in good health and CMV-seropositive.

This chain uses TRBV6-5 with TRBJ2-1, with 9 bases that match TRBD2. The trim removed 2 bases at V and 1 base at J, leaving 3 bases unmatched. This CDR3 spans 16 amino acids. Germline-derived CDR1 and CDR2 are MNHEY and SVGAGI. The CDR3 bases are TGTGCCAGCAGTTACCAGCTAGCGGGGTCCTACAATGAGCAGTTCTTC. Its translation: CASSYQLAGSYNEQFF.

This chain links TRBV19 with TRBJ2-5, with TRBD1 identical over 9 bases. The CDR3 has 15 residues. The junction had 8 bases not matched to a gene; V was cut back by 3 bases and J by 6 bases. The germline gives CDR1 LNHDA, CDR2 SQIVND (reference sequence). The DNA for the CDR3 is TGTGCCAGTAGTATGGGGACAGGGTCAGTGCAGACCCAGTACTTC. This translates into CASSMGTGSVQTQYF.

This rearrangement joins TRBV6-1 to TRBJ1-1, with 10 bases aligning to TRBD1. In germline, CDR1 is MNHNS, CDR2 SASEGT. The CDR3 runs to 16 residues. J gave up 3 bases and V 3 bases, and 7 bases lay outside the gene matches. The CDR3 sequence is CASSEDRGGGDTEAFF. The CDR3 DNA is TGTGCCAGCAGTGAGGACAGGGGGGGTGGGGACACTGAAGCTTTCTTT.

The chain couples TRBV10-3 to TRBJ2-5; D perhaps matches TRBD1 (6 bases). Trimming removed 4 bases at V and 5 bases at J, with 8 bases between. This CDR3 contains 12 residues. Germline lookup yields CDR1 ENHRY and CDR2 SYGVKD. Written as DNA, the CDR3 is TGTGCCATCAGTGTTCAGGGGGAGACCCAGTACTTC. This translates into CAISVQGETQYF.

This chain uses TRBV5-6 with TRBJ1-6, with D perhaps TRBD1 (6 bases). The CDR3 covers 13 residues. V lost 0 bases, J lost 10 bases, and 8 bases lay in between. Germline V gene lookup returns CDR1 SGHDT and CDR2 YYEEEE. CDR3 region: CASSLARGSPLHF. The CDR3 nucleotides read TGTGCCAGCAGCTTGGCCAGGGGATCACCCCTCCACTTT.

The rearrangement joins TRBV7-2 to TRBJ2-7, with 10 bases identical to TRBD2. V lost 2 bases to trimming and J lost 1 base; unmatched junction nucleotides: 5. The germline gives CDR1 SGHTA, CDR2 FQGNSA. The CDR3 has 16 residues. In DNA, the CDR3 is TGTGCCAGCAGCTTATCGGCGGGACTAGCGTCCTACGAGCAGTACTTC. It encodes CASSLSAGLASYEQYF.

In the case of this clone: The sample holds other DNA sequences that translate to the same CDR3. The CDR3: CASSDGTGGRGYTF. In DNA form, the CDR3 reads TGTGCCAGCAGCGACGGGACAGGGGGTAGGGGCTACACCTTC. This chain joins TRBV6-4 and TRBJ1-2, with TRBD1 matching over 11 bases. Germline V gives CDR1 MRHNA, CDR2 SNTAGT. J was trimmed by 8 bases and V by 6 bases; bases with no gene match: 8. The CDR3 consists of 14 residues.

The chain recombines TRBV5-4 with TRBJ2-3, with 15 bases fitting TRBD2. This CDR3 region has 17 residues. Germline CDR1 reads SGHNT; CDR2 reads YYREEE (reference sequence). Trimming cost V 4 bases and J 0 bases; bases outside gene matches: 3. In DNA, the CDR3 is TGTGCCAGCAGCAAGGGACTAGCGGGGGGTAGCACAGATACGCAGTATTTT. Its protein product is CASSKGLAGGSTDTQYF.

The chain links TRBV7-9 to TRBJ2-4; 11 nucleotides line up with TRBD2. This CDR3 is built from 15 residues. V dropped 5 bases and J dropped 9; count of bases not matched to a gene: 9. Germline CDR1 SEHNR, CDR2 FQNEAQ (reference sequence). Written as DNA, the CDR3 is TGTGCCAGCAGCCCCGTAGCGGGGGGGCCGGGCATTCAGTACTTC. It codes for CASSPVAGGPGIQYF.

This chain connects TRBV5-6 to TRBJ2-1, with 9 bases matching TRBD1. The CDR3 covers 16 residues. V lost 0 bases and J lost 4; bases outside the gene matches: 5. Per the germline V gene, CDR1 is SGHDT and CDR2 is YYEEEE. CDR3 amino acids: CASSLGPGTGYNEQFF. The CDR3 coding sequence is TGTGCCAGCAGCTTGGGGCCGGGGACAGGGTACAATGAGCAGTTCTTC.

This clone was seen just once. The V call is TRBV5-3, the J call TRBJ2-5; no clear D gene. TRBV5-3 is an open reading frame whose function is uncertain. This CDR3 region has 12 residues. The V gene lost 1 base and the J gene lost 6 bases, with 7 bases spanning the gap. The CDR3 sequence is CARSLTAKTQYF. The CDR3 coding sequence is TGTGCCAGAAGCTTGACCGCGAAGACCCAGTACTTC.

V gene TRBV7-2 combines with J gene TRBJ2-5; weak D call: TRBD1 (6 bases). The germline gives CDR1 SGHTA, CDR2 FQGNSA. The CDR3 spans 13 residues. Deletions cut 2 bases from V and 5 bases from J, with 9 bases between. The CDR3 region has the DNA TGTGCCAGCAGCTTAAATACAGGGGAGACCCAGTACTTC. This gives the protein CASSLNTGETQYF.

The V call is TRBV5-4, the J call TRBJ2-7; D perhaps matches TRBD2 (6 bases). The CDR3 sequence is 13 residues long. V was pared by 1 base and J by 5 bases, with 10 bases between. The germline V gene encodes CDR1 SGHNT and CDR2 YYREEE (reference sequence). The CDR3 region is CASSLRGKNEQYF. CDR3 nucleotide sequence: TGTGCCAGCAGCTTGCGGGGGAAAAACGAGCAGTACTTC.

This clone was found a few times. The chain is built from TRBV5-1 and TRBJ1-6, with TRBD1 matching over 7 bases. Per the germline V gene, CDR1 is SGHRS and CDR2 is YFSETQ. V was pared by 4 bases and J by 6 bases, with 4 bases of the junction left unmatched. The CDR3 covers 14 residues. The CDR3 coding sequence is TGCGCCAGCAGCCCGGGACAGCTTAATTCACCCCTCCACTTT. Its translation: CASSPGQLNSPLHF.

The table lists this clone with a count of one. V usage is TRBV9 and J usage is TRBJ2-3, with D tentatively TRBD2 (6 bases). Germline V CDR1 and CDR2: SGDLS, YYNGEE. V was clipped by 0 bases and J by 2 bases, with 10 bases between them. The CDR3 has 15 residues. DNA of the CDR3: TGTGCCAGCAGCGTAGCCGGGGGAGTCACAGATACGCAGTATTTT. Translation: CASSVAGGVTDTQYF. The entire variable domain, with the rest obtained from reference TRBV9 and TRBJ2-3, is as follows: DSGVTQTPKHLITATGQRVTLRCSPRSGDLSVYWYQQSLDQGLQFLIQYYNGEERAKGNILERFSAQQFPDLHSELNLSSLELGDSALYFCASSVAGGVTDTQYFGPGTRLTVL.

In DNA form, the CDR3 reads TGTGCCAGCAGCTTAGGTCGCGGGATCTACAATGAGCAGTTCTTC. This sequence encodes CASSLGRGIYNEQFF. The rearrangement links TRBV7-7 to TRBJ2-1, with D maybe TRBD2 (6 bases). Looked up from germline, CDR1 is SSHAT and CDR2 is FNYEAQ (reference sequence). The germline V and J ends were trimmed by 1 base and 3 bases, with 10 bases remaining between them. The CDR3 contains 15 residues.

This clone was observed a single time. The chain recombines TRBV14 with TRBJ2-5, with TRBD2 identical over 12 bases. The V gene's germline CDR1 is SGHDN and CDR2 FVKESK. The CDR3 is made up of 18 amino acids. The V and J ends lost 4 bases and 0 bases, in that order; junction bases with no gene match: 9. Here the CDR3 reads CASSPGLAGTLYQETQYF. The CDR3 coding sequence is TGTGCCAGCAGCCCCGGACTAGCGGGGACCTTGTACCAAGAGACCCAGTACTTC.

The CDR3 DNA sequence: TGCAGCGCCCGAGCGGGGGTTGGGACAGATACGCAGTATTTT. Amino acid sequence: CSARAGVGTDTQYF. The chain is built from TRBV29-1 and TRBJ2-3; 8 nucleotides align to TRBD2. This CDR3 region has 14 residues. Germline V gene lookup returns CDR1 SQVTM and CDR2 ANQGSEA. Trimming at V came to 7 bases and at J to 3 bases, leaving 9 bases not matched to a gene.

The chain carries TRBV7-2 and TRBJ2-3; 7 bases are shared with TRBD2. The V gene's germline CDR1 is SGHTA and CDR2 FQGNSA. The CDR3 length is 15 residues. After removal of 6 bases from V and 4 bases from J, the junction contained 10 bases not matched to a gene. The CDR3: CASSSPRDYADTQYF. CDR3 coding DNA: TGTGCCAGCAGTTCCCCCCGGGACTACGCAGATACGCAGTATTTT.

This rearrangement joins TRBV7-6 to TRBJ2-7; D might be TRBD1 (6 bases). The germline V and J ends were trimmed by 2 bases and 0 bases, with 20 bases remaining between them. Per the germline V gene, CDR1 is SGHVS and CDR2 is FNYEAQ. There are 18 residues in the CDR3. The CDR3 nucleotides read TGTGCCAGCAGCTTATCCCCCCCACAAGACAGGCTCTCCTACGAGCAGTACTTC. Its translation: CASSLSPPQDRLSYEQYF.

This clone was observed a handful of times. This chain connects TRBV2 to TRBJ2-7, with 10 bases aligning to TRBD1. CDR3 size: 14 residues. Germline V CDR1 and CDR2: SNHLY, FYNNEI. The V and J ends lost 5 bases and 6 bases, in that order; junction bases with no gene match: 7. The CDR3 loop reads CASSPGTGASEQYF. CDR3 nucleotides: TGTGCCAGCAGTCCCGGGACAGGGGCGAGCGAGCAGTACTTC.